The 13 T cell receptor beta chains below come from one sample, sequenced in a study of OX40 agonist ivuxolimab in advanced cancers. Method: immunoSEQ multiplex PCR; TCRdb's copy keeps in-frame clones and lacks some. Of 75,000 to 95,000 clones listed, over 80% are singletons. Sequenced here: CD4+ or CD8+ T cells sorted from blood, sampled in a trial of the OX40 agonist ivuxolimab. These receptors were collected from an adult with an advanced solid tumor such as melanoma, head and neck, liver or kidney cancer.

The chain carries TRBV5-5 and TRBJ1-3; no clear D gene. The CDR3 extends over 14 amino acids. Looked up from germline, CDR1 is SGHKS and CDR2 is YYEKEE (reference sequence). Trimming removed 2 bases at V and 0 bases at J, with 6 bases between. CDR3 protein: CASSFVGSGNTIYF. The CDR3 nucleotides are TGTGCCAGCAGCTTTGTCGGCTCTGGAAACACCATATATTTT.

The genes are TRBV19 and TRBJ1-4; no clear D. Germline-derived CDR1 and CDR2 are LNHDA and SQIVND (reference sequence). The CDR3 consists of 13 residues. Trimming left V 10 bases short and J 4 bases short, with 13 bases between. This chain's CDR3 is CATRRSGNEKLFF. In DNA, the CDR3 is TGTGCCACGCGGCGAAGCGGTAATGAAAAACTGTTTTTT.

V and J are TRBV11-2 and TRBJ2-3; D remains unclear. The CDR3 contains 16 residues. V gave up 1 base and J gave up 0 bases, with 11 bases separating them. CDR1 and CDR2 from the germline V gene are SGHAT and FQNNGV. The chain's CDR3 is CASSLVLGASTDTQYF. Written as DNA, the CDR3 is TGTGCCAGCAGCTTAGTCCTAGGCGCTAGCACAGATACGCAGTATTTT.

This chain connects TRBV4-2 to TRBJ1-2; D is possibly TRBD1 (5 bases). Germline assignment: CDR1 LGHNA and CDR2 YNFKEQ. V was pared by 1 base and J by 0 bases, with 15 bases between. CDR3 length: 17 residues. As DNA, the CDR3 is TGTGCCAGCAGCCAAGCTGAGGGACTAATGGCTAACTATGGCTACACCTTC. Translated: CASSQAEGLMANYGYTF.

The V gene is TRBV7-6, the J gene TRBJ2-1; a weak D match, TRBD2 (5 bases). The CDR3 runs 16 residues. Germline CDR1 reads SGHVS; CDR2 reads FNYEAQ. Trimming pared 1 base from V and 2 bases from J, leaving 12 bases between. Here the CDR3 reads CASSLVGGQAYNEQFF. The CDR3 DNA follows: TGTGCCAGCAGCTTAGTTGGCGGGCAAGCCTACAATGAGCAGTTCTTC.

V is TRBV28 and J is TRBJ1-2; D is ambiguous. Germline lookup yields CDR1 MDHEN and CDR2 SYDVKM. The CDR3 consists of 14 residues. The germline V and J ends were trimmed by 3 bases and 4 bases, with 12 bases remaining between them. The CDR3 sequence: CASSFHRSFYGYTF. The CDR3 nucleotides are TGTGCCAGCAGTTTTCATAGATCCTTCTATGGCTACACCTTC.

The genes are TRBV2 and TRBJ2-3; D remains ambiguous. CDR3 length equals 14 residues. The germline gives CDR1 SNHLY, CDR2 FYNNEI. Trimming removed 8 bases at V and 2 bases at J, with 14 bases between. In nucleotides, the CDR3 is TGTGCCAGCTCCGAACGTCGTCCCACAGATACGCAGTATTTT. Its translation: CASSERRPTDTQYF. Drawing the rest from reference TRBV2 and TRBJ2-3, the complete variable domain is EPEVTQTPSHQVTQMGQEVILRCVPISNHLYFYWYRQILGQKVEFLVSFYNNEISEKSEIFDDQFSVERPDGSNFTLKIRSTKLEDSAMYFCASSERRPTDTQYFGPGTRLTVL.

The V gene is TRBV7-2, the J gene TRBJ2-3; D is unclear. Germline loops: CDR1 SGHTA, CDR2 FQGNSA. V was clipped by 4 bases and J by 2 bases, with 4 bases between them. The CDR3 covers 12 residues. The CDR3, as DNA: TGTGCCAGCAGCTACTACACAGATACGCAGTATTTT. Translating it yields CASSYYTDTQYF.

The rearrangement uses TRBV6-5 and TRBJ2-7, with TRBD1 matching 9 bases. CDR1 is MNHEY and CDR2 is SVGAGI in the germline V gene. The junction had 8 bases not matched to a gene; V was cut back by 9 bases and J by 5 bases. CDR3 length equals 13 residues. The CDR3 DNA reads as TGTGCCAGTAACCTGGACAGGGGCCACGAGCAGTACTTC. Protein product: CASNLDRGHEQYF.

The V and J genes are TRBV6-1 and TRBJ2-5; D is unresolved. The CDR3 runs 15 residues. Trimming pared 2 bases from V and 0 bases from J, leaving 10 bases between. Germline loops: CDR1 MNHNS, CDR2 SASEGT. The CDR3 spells CASSELGRYQETQYF. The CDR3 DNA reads TGTGCCAGCAGTGAACTTGGCAGATACCAAGAGACCCAGTACTTC.

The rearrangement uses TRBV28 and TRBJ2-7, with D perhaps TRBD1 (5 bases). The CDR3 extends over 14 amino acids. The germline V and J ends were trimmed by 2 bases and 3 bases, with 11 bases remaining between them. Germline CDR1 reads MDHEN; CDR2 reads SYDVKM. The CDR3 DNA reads TGTGCCAGCAGTTTAGCCAGGGATAACTACGAGCAGTACTTC. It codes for CASSLARDNYEQYF.

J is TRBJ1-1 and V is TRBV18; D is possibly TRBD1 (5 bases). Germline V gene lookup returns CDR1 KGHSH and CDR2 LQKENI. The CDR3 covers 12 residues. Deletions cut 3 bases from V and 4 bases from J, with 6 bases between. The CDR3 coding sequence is TGTGCCAGCTCACCGACAGTCACTGAAGCTTTCTTT. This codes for CASSPTVTEAFF.

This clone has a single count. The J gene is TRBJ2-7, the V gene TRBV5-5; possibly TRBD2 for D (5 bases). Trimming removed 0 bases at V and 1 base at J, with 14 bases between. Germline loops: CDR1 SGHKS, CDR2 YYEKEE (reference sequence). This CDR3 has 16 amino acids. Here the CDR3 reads CASSLEWLRASYEQYF. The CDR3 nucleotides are TGTGCCAGCAGCTTGGAGTGGCTGAGGGCATCCTACGAGCAGTACTTC.